The T cell receptor (beta chain) under discussion was sequenced for a study of Ad26.COV2.S vaccination and SARS-CoV-2 variants. Treatment here: 15 to 20 received Ad26.COV2.S at low or high dose, single or two shots; about 5 received placebo; per-sample allocation not given. Sampling took place 63 days after the first vaccine or placebo injection. Libraries were prepared by immunoSEQ multiplex PCR; TCRdb keeps only in-frame clonotypes and omits some of them. The sample has around 450,000 clones, 80% to 90% seen once. This material consisted of peripheral blood, taken in a trial of Ad26.COV2.S vaccine versus placebo. The TCR sequence derives from a person between 18 and 59 years old who received the Ad26.COV2.S COVID-19 vaccine or a placebo.

For the CDR3, the DNA is TGTGCCAGCAGCCTACAGGGTCTTCCAGCTGAAGCTTTCTTT. Protein sequence: CASSLQGLPAEAFF. The genes are TRBV3-1 (or the pseudogene TRBV3-2) and TRBJ1-1; D possibly corresponds to TRBD1 (6 bases). Germline V gene sequence: CDR1 LGHDT, CDR2 YNNKEL (reference sequence). CDR3 size: 14 residues. V lost 4 bases to trimming and J lost 6 bases, with 15 bases between them.